This passage covers 18 T cell receptor beta chains from one sample sequenced in a study of T cells expressing NK-cell markers. TCRdb reprocessed the 5' RACE reads; each CDR3 protein has one entry and no DNA is given. The table counts 130,000 to 150,000 distinct CDR3 sequences; roughly an eighth lies in the top ten. What was sequenced was blood T cells: a sorted CD56 or NKG2C T cell subset, CD4+ or CD8+ T cells, or bulk PBMC T cells (not recorded which). These receptors originate from a young man in good health.

The genes are TRBV27 and TRBJ2-6. This CDR3 region has 15 residues. Germline lookup yields CDR1 MNHEY and CDR2 SMNVEV (reference sequence). This chain's CDR3 is CASSSESSGANVLTF.

The CDR3 spells CASSEQALNEKLFF. J is TRBJ1-4 and V is TRBV27; TCRdb's D call of TRBD1 is untestable without DNA. The CDR3 is 14 residues long. Germline-derived CDR1 and CDR2 are MNHEY and SMNVEV (reference sequence).

V and J are TRBV6-1 and TRBJ2-7; the TCRdb call, TRBD1, lacks DNA for checking. CDR3 length: 16 residues. CDR1 is MNHNS and CDR2 is SASEGT in the germline V gene. The chain's CDR3 is CASSPQGTGNLYEQYF.

The chain couples TRBV10-3 to TRBJ2-2. CDR1 and CDR2 from the germline V gene are ENHRY and SYGVKD. CDR3 size: 17 residues. CDR3 protein: CAISGVGDLTNTGELFF.

The chain carries TRBV29-1 and TRBJ2-7; the TCRdb D gene call, TRBD1, has no DNA to confirm it. The CDR3 covers 15 residues. Germline CDR1 SQVTM, CDR2 ANQGSEA. The CDR3 here is CSVESGGGGSYEQYF.

V and J are TRBV29-1 and TRBJ2-3; the TRBD1 assignment by TCRdb is unverifiable without DNA. This CDR3 has 15 residues. The germline CDR1 and CDR2 sequences are SQVTM and ANQGSEA. CDR3 sequence reads: CSVPFPGSITDTQYF.

The chain is built from TRBV6-1 and TRBJ2-2; TCRdb's assignment of TRBD1 cannot be checked, as there is no DNA. Germline CDR1 and CDR2: MNHNS and SASEGT. This CDR3 has 15 residues. This CDR3 is CASSTGTAYTGELFF.

J is TRBJ1-2 and V is TRBV5-1. Germline V CDR1 and CDR2: SGHRS, YFSETQ. This CDR3 has 16 residues. This CDR3 reads CASSLDWGSANYGYTF.

CDR3 sequence: CSVGGWGQATEDEQFF. This rearrangement joins TRBV29-1 to TRBJ2-1; absent DNA, TCRdb's TRBD1 call cannot be checked. In germline, CDR1 is SQVTM, CDR2 ANQGSEA. This CDR3 has 16 residues.

The chain joins TRBV4-1 to TRBJ2-1; TCRdb proposes TRBD2, but this gene call is untestable without DNA. Germline CDR1 and CDR2: MGHRA and YSYEKL. The CDR3 contains 14 residues. CDR3 sequence: CASGRTRDYNEQFF.

This sequence joins TRBV6-5 and TRBJ2-1; the D call of TRBD1 rests on TCRdb alone, since no DNA is present to check it. CDR1 and CDR2 (germline): MNHEY, SVGAGI. CDR3 size: 14 residues. CDR3 loop: CASSYTSVGTEQFF.

The V and J genes are TRBV4-3 and TRBJ2-1; the D call of TRBD2 rests on TCRdb alone, since no DNA is present to check it. The CDR3 is made up of 15 amino acids. The germline CDR1 and CDR2 sequences are LGHNA and YSLEER. The CDR3 loop reads CASSQGTSGKGEQFF.

This sequence joins TRBV29-1 and TRBJ2-1. Per germline, CDR1 SQVTM and CDR2 ANQGSEA. CDR3 length equals 15 residues. CDR3 amino acids: CSVVKATSSYNEQFF.

V is TRBV11-2 and J is TRBJ2-5; absent DNA, TCRdb's TRBD2 call cannot be checked. This CDR3 has 16 amino acids. Germline-derived CDR1 and CDR2 are SGHAT and FQNNGV. The CDR3 region is CASSPPQGGLQETQYF.

CDR3 sequence: CSARDPGTSGEETQYF. J is TRBJ2-5 and V is TRBV20-1; checking the TCRdb D call of TRBD2 is not possible without DNA. The CDR3 is 16 residues long. Germline CDR1 DFQATT, CDR2 SNEGSKA (reference sequence).

The chain combines TRBV7-8 with TRBJ2-1; the TCRdb D gene call, TRBD2, has no DNA to confirm it. Germline V lookup: CDR1 SGHVS, CDR2 FQNEAQ. The CDR3 has 17 amino acids. The CDR3 spells CASKINFAGSSYNEQFF.

V and J are TRBV6-2 or TRBV6-3 and TRBJ2-6. In germline, CDR1 is MNHEY, CDR2 SVGEGT. CDR3 length equals 14 residues. This chain's CDR3 is CASIREYGANVLTF.

This sequence joins TRBV27 and TRBJ1-4. Looked up from germline, CDR1 is MNHEY and CDR2 is SMNVEV (reference sequence). This CDR3 has 14 amino acids. The CDR3 here is CASSYGTANEKLFF.